Presented here are 14 T cell receptor beta chains from one specimen sequenced in a study of T cell repertoires in cytomegalovirus infection. TCRdb recomputed calls from the reads with MiXCR, one row per CDR3 protein. The table shows 250,000 or so distinct CDR3 sequences, with about a sixth occurring only once. The sequenced sample was CD8+ T cells from PBMCs. The source is a human donor in good health (CMV status not recorded). Some clones in this sample may be carry-over from other donors' samples.

In its sample, this clonotype was seen a few times. The rearrangement uses TRBV24-1 and TRBJ2-1; 8 bases agree with TRBD1. The CDR3 is 13 amino acids. V shed 7 bases and J 6 bases; nucleotides not matched to a gene: 4. Germline values: CDR1 KGHDR, CDR2 SFDVKD. In nucleotides, the CDR3 is TGTGCCACCAGAGGACAGGGTTTCAATGAGCAGTTCTTC. This encodes CATRGQGFNEQFF.

This clonotype was seen at least ten times. V and J are TRBV7-2 and TRBJ1-1, with D uncertain. The V end lost 1 base, the J end lost 5 bases, and 5 bases lay between the germline ends. CDR3 length equals 12 residues. Germline V gene data show CDR1 as SGHTA and CDR2 as FQGNSA. The CDR3 protein is CASSLVQTEAFF. The CDR3 nucleotides are TGTGCCAGCAGCTTAGTCCAGACTGAAGCTTTCTTT.

This clonotype was seen repeatedly, ten times or more. The gene calls are TRBV7-2 and TRBJ2-1; 8 positions match TRBD2. Germline loops: CDR1 SGHTA, CDR2 FQGNSA. The CDR3 has 16 amino acids. The V segment lost 3 bases and the J segment 5 bases; nucleotides outside the gene matches: 9. This chain's CDR3 is CASSFPVSGGDNEQFF. The CDR3 bases are TGTGCCAGCAGCTTCCCGGTCTCGGGGGGGGACAATGAGCAGTTCTTC.

The chain has TRBV7-8 and TRBJ1-1; D is perhaps TRBD1 (5 bases). The CDR3 is made up of 18 amino acids. Trimming removed 1 base from V and 2 bases from J, with 20 bases in between. Germline V gives CDR1 SGHVS, CDR2 FQNEAQ. This chain's CDR3 is CASSLVGGLGGLNTEAFF. The CDR3 coding sequence is TGTGCCAGCAGCTTAGTTGGGGGATTGGGAGGTTTAAACACTGAAGCTTTCTTT.

This clonotype has at least ten counts. The rearrangement uses TRBV7-2 and TRBJ1-1; possibly TRBD1 for D (5 bases). The germline V gene encodes CDR1 SGHTA and CDR2 FQGNSA. The CDR3 runs to 14 residues. V gave up 7 bases and J gave up 1 base, with 13 bases separating them. The CDR3 region is CASTQPGRNTEAFF. For the CDR3, the DNA is TGTGCCAGCACCCAACCAGGGAGGAACACTGAAGCTTTCTTT.

This clonotype has at least ten counts. This chain joins TRBV7-6 and TRBJ1-1; D perhaps matches TRBD1 (6 bases). Looked up from germline, CDR1 is SGHVS and CDR2 is FNYEAQ. The CDR3 runs 15 residues. Deletions cut 5 bases from V and 2 bases from J, with 15 bases between. The CDR3 here is CASSVSQGRNTEAFF. The CDR3 nucleotides read TGTGCCAGCAGCGTGTCCCAGGGGCGCAACACTGAAGCTTTCTTT.

The CDR3 DNA sequence: TGTGCCAGCACCTGGCTAGGCGGGGTCGGCACAGATACGCAGTATTTT. Protein product: CASTWLGGVGTDTQYF. The J gene is TRBJ2-3, the V gene TRBV28; D is perhaps TRBD2 (6 bases). The ends were cut back, 7 bases at V and 1 base at J, with 18 bases in the middle. The CDR3 is made up of 16 amino acids. CDR1 is MDHEN and CDR2 is SYDVKM in the germline V gene.

This clonotype occurred many times. The J gene is TRBJ2-7, the V gene TRBV7-2, with TRBD1 identical over 7 bases. Germline assignment: CDR1 SGHTA and CDR2 FQGNSA. There are 14 residues in the CDR3. V lost 4 bases, J lost 5 bases, and 8 bases stayed unmatched. The CDR3 DNA reads TGTGCCAGCAGCTCAGAATACAGGGGAGACGAGCAGTACTTC. This gives the protein CASSSEYRGDEQYF.

The rearrangement joins TRBV9 to TRBJ2-7, with D possibly being TRBD1 (7 bases). The CDR3 extends over 14 amino acids. The germline CDR1 and CDR2 sequences are SGDLS and YYNGEE. V lost 2 bases and J lost 3, with 12 bases in between. CDR3 DNA sequence: TGTGCCAGCAGCGTGCAGGGGGGCGGCTACGAGCAGTACTTC. It specifies CASSVQGGGYEQYF.

This clonotype showed up many times. The chain employs TRBV7-8 and TRBJ2-4; 11 bases map to TRBD1. The CDR3 covers 17 residues. Germline CDR1 reads SGHVS; CDR2 reads FQNEAQ. With 1 base clipped from V and 1 base from J, the junction kept 3 bases outside the gene matches. CDR3: CASSLDGQGAAKNIQYF. CDR3 in DNA: TGTGCCAGCAGCTTAGATGGACAGGGGGCGGCCAAAAACATTCAGTACTTC.

This rearrangement joins TRBV7-6 to TRBJ2-5; D ambiguous. V lost 0 bases and J 5 bases, leaving 13 bases between the germline ends. Germline V CDR1 and CDR2: SGHVS, FNYEAQ. The CDR3 contains 15 residues. CDR3: CASSLASNYLETQYF. In DNA form, the CDR3 reads TGTGCCAGCAGCTTAGCTTCCAACTACTTGGAGACCCAGTACTTC. Full variable domain (remainder filled in from reference TRBV7-6 and TRBJ2-5): GAGVSQSPRYKVTKRGQDVALRCDPISGHVSLYWYRQALGQGPEFLTYFNYEAQQDKSGLPNDRFSAERPEGSISTLTIQRTEQRDSAMYRCASSLASNYLETQYFGPGTRLLVL.

This clonotype was counted ten times or more. The chain joins TRBV27 to TRBJ2-5; unclear D gene. Per the germline V gene, CDR1 is MNHEY and CDR2 is SMNVEV (reference sequence). V lost 4 bases and J 4 bases, leaving 10 bases between the germline ends. The CDR3 is 13 residues long. CDR3 bases: TGTGCCAGCAGTTATGGGCCAGTAGAGACCCAGTACTTC. Protein sequence: CASSYGPVETQYF.

This clonotype was counted ten times or more. This chain links TRBV7-2 with TRBJ1-1; possibly TRBD1 for D (5 bases). CDR3 length equals 13 residues. Germline assignment: CDR1 SGHTA and CDR2 FQGNSA. The V end lost 2 bases, the J end lost 8 bases, and 12 bases lay between the germline ends. Here the CDR3 DNA reads TGTGCCAGCAGCTTAAGCGGGGCAGGGGAAGCTTTCTTT. This translates into CASSLSGAGEAFF.

The rearrangement uses TRBV28 and TRBJ1-5; 7 positions agree with TRBD1. Looked up from germline, CDR1 is MDHEN and CDR2 is SYDVKM. The CDR3 covers 16 residues. V shed 1 base and J 7 bases; nucleotides not matched to a gene: 10. The chain's CDR3 is CASSLLWRGREQPQHF. The DNA for the CDR3 is TGTGCCAGCAGTTTATTGTGGAGGGGGCGGGAGCAGCCCCAGCATTTT.